Presented here are 6 T cell receptor beta chains from one specimen sequenced in a study of tumor-infiltrating lymphocytes in primary liver carcinoma. Production of TCR beta cDNA used roughly 0.55 ug total RNA together with a constant-region primer. Three nested multiplex PCR rounds, a slightly modified ARM-PCR method, built the TCR beta libraries. The first two PCR rounds used TRBV1-TRBV30 primers with a Cbeta primer, about 9 cycles each. TCRdb re-analysed the multiplex PCR reads in MiXCR, keeping a single row per CDR3 protein. The table has 100,000 to 150,000 distinct CDR3 sequences, under 65% seen once; the top ten hold around 8.4%. The source material, about 18-31 mg of unsorted bulk tissue, was used to co-extract RNA and DNA. The sequenced sample consisted of liver tumor tissue from sampling region 3. Subset given: tumor region T3, left-lateral pole. All receptors derive from a woman aged 60-70 years with primary liver carcinoma and hepatitis B virus infection.

This clonotype has a single count. A much larger clone lies a single base off, so this may be a read error. V is TRBV6-5 and J is TRBJ1-3; D unclear. The CDR3 is 15 residues long. CDR1 MNHEY and CDR2 SVGAGI come from the germline V gene. The CDR3 region has the DNA TGTGCCTGCAGTTACTCGCGCAGATCTGGAAACACCATATATTTT. Its translation is CACSYSRRSGNTIYF.

Details on this clonotype: A much larger clonotype is one base distant, so this may be a read error. V gene TRBV5-1 combines with J gene TRBJ2-1; the D is unclear. The V end was cut by 1 base, the J end by 0 bases, with 5 bases between. CDR1 is SGHRS, CDR2 YFSETQ, per germline. This CDR3 region has 14 residues. The CDR3 region is CASSLSASYNEQFF. The CDR3 bases are TGCGCCAGCAGCTTGTCCGCCTCCTACAATGAGCAGTTCTTC.

The rearrangement joins TRBV29-1 to TRBJ2-3; 7 positions match TRBD2. Germline CDR1 reads SQVTM; CDR2 reads ANQGSEA. The V segment lost 7 bases and the J segment 5 bases; nucleotides outside the gene matches: 12. The CDR3 runs to 14 residues. The CDR3 sequence is CSASGGSRIDTQYF. CDR3 nucleotides: TGCAGCGCCTCGGGCGGGAGCAGGATAGATACGCAGTATTTT.

A few counts support this clonotype. The junction departs from germline at one end; a sequencing error may be responsible. The CDR3, as DNA: TGTGCCGGCAGCCCGCGAATAGCGGAGTTCACAGATACGCAGTATTTT. Translated: CAGSPRIAEFTDTQYF. The J gene is TRBJ2-3, the V gene TRBV11-2, with D possibly TRBD2 on 6 matching bases. Germline assignment: CDR1 SGHAT and CDR2 FQNNGV. The CDR3 loop spans 16 amino acids. The variable domain in full, completed from reference TRBV11-2 and TRBJ2-3, reads EAGVAQSPRYKIIEKRQSVAFWCNPISGHATLYWYQQILGQGPKLLIQFQNNGVVDDSQLPKDRFSAERLKGVDSTLKIQPAKLEDSAVYLCAGSPRIAEFTDTQYFGPGTRLTVL.

This sequence joins TRBV11-3 and TRBJ2-1; TRBD2 agrees at 8 bases. With 6 bases clipped from V and 5 bases from J, the junction kept 9 bases outside the gene matches. The CDR3 runs to 15 residues. CDR1 and CDR2 (germline): SGHNT, YENEEA. The DNA for the CDR3 is TGTGCCAGCAGGCGTCGGAGTAGCGGGAACAATGAGCAGTTCTTC. It yields the protein CASRRRSSGNNEQFF.

In this sample, this clonotype turned up many times. The chain is built from TRBV19 and TRBJ1-1; D is possibly TRBD1 (5 bases). This CDR3 contains 14 residues. V lost 7 bases to trimming and J lost 4 bases, with 16 bases between them. The germline V gene has CDR1 LNHDA and CDR2 SQIVND (reference sequence). The CDR3 nucleotides are TGTGCCAGTACCCCGGTGACAGAGAGCACTGAAGCTTTCTTT. This encodes CASTPVTESTEAFF.